This T cell receptor (beta chain) was recovered during a study of response to subunit inactivated influenza vaccine. Study-level results: A suggestion made by the authors is that each seasonal influenza vaccination recruits few new T cells.

Concerning this clonotype: Its antigen is not identified.

Using its own MiXCR run on the RT-PCR reads, TCRdb lists one record per CDR3 protein. The table includes roughly 790,000 distinct CDR3 sequences, 21% detected once. The CDR3 runs 14 residues. V shed 5 bases and J shed 2 bases, with 10 bases lying between them. The V call is TRBV12-3 or TRBV12-4, the J call TRBJ2-1; unclear D gene. This sequence was found in a man between 50 and 59 years old who received an inactivated influenza vaccine. The sequencing here drew on PBMCs from blood, taken 5 to 6 days after vaccination. CDR3 DNA sequence: TGTGCCAGCAGTGTGCTCACCGCCTACAATGAGCAGTTCTTC. This codes for CASSVLTAYNEQFF.